This entry is about one T cell receptor beta chain. This CDR3 has 14 residues. V trimming: 5 bases; J trimming: 6 bases; junction bases outside the gene matches: 6. Germline values: CDR1 SGHTA, CDR2 FQGNSA. These data come from a study of shared clonotypes between healthy human individuals. Libraries were prepared by immunoSEQ multiplex PCR; TCRdb keeps only in-frame clonotypes and omits some of them. This table holds 450,000 to 600,000 clones, about four fifths found once. Material: PBMCs. V and J are TRBV7-2 and TRBJ1-2; the match to TRBD1 covers 10 bases. The receptor comes from a woman in her thirties or forties in good health. Some clones in this sample may be carry-over from other donors' samples. CDR3 sequence (DNA): TGTGCCAGCAGCACCCCAGACAGGGGGCATGGCTACACCTTC. As protein: CASSTPDRGHGYTF.